This record concerns one TCR beta chain sequence. The antigen is undetermined. This CDR3 comprises 13 residues. The germline V and J ends were trimmed by 1 base and 4 bases, with 7 bases remaining between them. The germline V gene encodes CDR1 SGDLS and CDR2 YYNGEE. The source of the sample is a study of cytomegalovirus exposure and HLA in healthy donors. Turning to the study itself: From donors who were HLA-typed, an early data release held 80 million or so unique TCRs.

Each donor was nominally healthy when sampled (though unrecorded immune exposures were likely). It was with 60 Vbeta and 13 Jbeta primers that the PCR ran. Profiled with immunoSEQ multiplex PCR; TCRdb holds only in-frame clones, not every one. This sample has around 120,000 clones; 60% to 85% occur once, and the top ten carry 2.5% to 3%. Overall study results and limits: The analysis excluded some indistinguishable V segments, including TRBV6-2 and TRBV6-3.

The rearrangement uses TRBV9 and TRBJ2-3; unclear D gene. Sequencing input: PBMCs. This clonotype originated in a woman in her 40s in good health and CMV-seropositive. The CDR3 region is CASSVTVADTQYF. In DNA form, the CDR3 reads TGTGCCAGCAGCGTAACGGTGGCAGATACGCAGTATTTT.